This TCR beta chain was retrieved from a study of blood T cell repertoires in COVID-19. About the study: PBMCs, B-cell-depleted T cells, or T cells provided the cDNA or gDNA that made up the material.

Produced via immunoSEQ multiplex PCR; TCRdb's table is partial and in-frame only. Of approximately 83,000 clones detected, about 82% appear once; the ten largest clones hold 3.4%. CDR1 is LNHDA, CDR2 SQIVND, per germline (reference sequence). This CDR3 is built from 20 residues. V shed 5 bases and J 5 bases; nucleotides not matched to a gene: 25. This chain links TRBV19 with TRBJ1-1; 8 nucleotides match TRBD1. Sequencing used peripheral blood. The TCR was taken from a man aged 45-65 years with acute or convalescent COVID-19. DNA for the CDR3: TGTGCCAGTAGTCCGTTGACAGGGGATATTCTGTGGGCCGAACGAACTGAAGCTTTCTTT. Its protein is CASSPLTGDILWAERTEAFF.